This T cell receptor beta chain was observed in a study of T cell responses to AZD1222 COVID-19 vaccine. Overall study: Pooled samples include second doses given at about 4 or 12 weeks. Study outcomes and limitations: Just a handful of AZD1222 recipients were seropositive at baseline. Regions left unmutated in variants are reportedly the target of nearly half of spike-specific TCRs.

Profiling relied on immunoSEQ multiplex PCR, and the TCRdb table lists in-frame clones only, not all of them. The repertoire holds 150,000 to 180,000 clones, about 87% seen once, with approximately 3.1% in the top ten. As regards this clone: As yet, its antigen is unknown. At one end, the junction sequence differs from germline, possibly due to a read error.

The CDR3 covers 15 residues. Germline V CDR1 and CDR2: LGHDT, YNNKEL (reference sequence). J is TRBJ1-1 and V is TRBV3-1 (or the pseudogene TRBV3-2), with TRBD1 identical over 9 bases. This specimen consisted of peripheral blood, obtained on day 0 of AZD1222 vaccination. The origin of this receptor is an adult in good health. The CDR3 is CPSSPRQGGNTEAFF. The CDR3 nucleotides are TGTCCCAGCAGCCCACGACAGGGGGGGAACACTGAAGCTTTCTTT.